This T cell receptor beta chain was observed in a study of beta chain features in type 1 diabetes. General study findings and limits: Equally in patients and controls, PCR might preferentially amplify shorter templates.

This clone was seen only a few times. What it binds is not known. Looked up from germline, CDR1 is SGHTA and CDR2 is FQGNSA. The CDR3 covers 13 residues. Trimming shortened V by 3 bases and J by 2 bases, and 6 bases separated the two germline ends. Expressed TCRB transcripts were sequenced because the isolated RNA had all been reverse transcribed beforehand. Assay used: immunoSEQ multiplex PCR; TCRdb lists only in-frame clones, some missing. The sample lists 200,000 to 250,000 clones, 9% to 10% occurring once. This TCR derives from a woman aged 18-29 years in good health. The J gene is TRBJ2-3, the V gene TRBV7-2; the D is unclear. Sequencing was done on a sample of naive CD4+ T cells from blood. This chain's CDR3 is CASSLGVTDTQYF. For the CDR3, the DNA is TGTGCCAGCAGCTTGGGCGTCACAGATACGCAGTATTTT.